This TCR beta chain was recorded in a study of technical replicates of blood from a handful of donors. Unmatched junction bases numbered 7, after V lost 5 bases and J lost 10 bases. In germline, CDR1 is PRHDT, CDR2 FYEKMQ (reference sequence). This CDR3 has 13 amino acids. Repertoires were generated with immunoSEQ multiplex PCR, while TCRdb's copy carries only in-frame clones and drops some. In the table there are around 76,000 clones, over 85% of which are singletons. This receptor was obtained from a human donor in good health. The specimen sequenced was T cells isolated from PBMCs. The V gene is TRBV13, the J gene TRBJ2-1; the match to TRBD1 covers 8 bases. CDR3 sequence reads: CASSLNDRGEQFF. In nucleotides, the CDR3 is TGTGCCAGCAGCCTAAACGACAGGGGAGAGCAGTTCTTC.